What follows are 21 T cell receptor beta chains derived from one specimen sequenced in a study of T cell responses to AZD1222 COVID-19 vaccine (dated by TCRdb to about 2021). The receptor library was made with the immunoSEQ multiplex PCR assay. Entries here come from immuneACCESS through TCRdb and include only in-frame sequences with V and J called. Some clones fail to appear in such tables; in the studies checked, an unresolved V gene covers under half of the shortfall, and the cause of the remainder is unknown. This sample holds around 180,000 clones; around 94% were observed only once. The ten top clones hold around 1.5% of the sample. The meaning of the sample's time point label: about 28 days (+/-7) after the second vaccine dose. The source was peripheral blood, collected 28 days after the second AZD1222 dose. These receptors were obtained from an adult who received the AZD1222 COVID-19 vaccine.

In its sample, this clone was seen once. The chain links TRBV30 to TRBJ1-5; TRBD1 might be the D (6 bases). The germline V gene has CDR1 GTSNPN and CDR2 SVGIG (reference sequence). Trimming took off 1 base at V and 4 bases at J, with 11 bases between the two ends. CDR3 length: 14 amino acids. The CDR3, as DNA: TGTGCCTGGAGTGGGGGAGGGGGAAATCAGCCCCAGCATTTT. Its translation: CAWSGGGGNQPQHF.

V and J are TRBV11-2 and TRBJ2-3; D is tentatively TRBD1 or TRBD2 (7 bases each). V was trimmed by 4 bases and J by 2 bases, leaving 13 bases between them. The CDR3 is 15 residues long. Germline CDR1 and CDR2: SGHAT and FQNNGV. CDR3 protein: CASSSAGQNTDTQYF. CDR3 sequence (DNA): TGTGCCAGCAGCTCAGCGGGACAGAACACAGATACGCAGTATTTT.

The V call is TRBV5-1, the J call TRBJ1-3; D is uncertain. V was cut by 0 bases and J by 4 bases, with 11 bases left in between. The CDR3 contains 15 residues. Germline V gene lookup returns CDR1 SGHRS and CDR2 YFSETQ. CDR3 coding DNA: TGCGCCAGCAGCTTGGAGCAGGCGGTAGGAAACACCATATATTTT. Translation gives CASSLEQAVGNTIYF.

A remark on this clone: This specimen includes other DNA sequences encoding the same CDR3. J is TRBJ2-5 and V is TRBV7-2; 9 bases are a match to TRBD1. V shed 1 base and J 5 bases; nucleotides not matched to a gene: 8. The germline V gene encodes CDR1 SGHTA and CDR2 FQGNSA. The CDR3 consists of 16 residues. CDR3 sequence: CASSLEDRGGRETQYF. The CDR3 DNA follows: TGTGCCAGCAGCTTAGAGGACAGGGGAGGTAGGGAGACCCAGTACTTC.

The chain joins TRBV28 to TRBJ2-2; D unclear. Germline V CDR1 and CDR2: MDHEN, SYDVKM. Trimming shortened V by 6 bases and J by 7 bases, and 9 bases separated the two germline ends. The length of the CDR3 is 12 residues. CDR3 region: CASRVIGGELFF. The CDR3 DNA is TGTGCCAGCAGAGTTATAGGCGGGGAGCTGTTTTTT.

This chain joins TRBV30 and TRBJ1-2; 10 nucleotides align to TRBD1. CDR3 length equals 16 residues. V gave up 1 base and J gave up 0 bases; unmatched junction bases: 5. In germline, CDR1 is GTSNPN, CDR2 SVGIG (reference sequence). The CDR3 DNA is TGTGCCTGGAGTGCGACAGGGGGCGTATCTAACTATGGCTACACCTTC. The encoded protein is CAWSATGGVSNYGYTF.

The CDR3: CARFSSWTGSTGELFF. The CDR3 DNA reads TGCGCCAGATTCTCGTCATGGACAGGGAGCACCGGGGAGCTGTTTTTT. V usage is TRBV10-1 and J usage is TRBJ2-2; 8 nucleotides agree with TRBD1. The junction had 13 bases not matched to a gene; V was cut back by 9 bases and J by 4 bases. This CDR3 contains 16 residues. CDR1 is WNHNN, CDR2 SYGVQD, per germline (reference sequence).

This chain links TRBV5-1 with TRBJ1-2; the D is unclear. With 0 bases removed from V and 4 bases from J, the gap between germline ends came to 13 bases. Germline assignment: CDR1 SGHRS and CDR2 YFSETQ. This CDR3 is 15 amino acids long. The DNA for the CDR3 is TGCGCCAGCAGCTTGGCCCAGGAGGGCGGCTATGGCTACACCTTC. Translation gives CASSLAQEGGYGYTF.

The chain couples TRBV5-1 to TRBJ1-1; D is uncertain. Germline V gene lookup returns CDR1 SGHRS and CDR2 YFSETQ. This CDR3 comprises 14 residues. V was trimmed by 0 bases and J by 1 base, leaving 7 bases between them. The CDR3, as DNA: TGCGCCAGCAGCTTGGAGTTAGCGAACACTGAAGCTTTCTTT. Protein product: CASSLELANTEAFF.

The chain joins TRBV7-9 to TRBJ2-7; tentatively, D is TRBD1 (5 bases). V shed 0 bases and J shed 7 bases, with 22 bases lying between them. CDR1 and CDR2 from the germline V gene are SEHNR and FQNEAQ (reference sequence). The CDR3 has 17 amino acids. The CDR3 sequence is CASSLAQGAGLAREQYF. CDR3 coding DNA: TGTGCCAGCAGCTTAGCGCAAGGGGCAGGGTTGGCTAGAGAGCAGTACTTC.

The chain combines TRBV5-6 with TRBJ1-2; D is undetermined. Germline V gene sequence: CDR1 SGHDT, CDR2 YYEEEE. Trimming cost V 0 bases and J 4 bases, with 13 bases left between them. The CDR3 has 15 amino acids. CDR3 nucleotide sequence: TGTGCCAGCAGCTTGGCCCAGCGGGCAGGCTATGGCTACACCTTC. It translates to CASSLAQRAGYGYTF.

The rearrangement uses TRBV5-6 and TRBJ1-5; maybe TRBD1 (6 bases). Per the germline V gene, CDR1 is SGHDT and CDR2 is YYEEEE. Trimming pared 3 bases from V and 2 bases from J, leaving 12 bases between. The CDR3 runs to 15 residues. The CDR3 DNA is TGTGCCAGCAGCTCCCGACAGGACCGCAATCAGCCCCAGCATTTT. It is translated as CASSSRQDRNQPQHF.

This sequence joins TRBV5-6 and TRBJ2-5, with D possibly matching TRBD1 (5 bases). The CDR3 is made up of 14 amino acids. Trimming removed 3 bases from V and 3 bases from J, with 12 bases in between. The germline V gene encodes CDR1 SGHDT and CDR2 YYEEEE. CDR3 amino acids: CASSSATAEETQYF. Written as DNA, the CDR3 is TGTGCCAGCAGCTCTGCGACAGCAGAAGAGACCCAGTACTTC.

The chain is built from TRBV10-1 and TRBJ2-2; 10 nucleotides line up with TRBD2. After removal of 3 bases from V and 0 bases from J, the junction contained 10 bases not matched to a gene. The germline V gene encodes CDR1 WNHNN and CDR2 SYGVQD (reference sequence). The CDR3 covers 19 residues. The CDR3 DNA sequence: TGCGCCAGCAGTGAAACTAGCGGGATCCCGGCAACGAACACCGGGGAGCTGTTTTTT. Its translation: CASSETSGIPATNTGELFF.

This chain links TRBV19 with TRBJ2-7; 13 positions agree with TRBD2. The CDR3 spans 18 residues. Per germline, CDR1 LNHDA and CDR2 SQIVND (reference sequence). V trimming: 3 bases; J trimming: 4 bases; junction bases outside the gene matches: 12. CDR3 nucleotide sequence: TGTGCCAGTAGTATCCCCCCCGGACTAGCGGGAGCCCCTTACGAGCAGTACTTC. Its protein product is CASSIPPGLAGAPYEQYF. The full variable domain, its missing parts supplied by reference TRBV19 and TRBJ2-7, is DGGITQSPKYLFRKEGQNVTLSCEQNLNHDAMYWYRQDPGQGLRLIYYSQIVNDFQKGDIAEGYSVSREKKESFPLTVTSAQKNPTAFYLCASSIPPGLAGAPYEQYFGPGTRLTVT.

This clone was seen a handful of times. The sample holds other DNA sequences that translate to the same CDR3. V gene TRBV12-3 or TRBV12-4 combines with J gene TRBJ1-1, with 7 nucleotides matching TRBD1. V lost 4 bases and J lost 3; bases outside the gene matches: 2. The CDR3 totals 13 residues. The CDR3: CASSYTGDTEAFF. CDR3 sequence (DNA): TGTGCCAGCAGTTATACAGGGGACACTGAAGCTTTCTTT.

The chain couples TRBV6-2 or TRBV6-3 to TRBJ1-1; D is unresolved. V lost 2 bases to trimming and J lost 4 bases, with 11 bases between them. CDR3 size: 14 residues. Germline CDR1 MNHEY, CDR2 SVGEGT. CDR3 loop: CASSYRFGSTEAFF. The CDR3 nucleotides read TGTGCCAGCAGTTACCGTTTTGGGTCCACTGAAGCTTTCTTT.

The CDR3 protein is CASSWTGDYSNQPQHF. CDR3 DNA: TGTGCCAGCAGTTGGACAGGGGACTATAGCAATCAGCCCCAGCATTTT. J is TRBJ1-5 and V is TRBV2, with 9 bases that match TRBD1. This CDR3 contains 16 residues. Germline CDR1 is SNHLY and CDR2 is FYNNEI. V was clipped by 5 bases and J by 0 bases; unmatched bases: 5.

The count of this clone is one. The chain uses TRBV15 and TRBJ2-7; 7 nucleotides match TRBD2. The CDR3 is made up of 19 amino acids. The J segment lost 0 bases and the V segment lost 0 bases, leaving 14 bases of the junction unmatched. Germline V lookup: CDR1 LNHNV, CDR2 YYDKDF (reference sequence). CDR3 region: CATSRDKETVAGSSYEQYF. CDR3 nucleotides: TGTGCCACCAGCAGAGATAAGGAGACGGTAGCGGGCAGCTCCTACGAGCAGTACTTC.

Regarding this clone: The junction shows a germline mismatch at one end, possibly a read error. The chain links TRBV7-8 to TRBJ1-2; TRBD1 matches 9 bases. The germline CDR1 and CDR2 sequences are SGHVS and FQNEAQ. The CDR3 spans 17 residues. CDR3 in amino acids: CASSSGQGSGRGYGHTF. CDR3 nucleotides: TGTGCCAGCAGCTCGGGACAGGGAAGCGGAAGGGGCTATGGCCACACCTTC.

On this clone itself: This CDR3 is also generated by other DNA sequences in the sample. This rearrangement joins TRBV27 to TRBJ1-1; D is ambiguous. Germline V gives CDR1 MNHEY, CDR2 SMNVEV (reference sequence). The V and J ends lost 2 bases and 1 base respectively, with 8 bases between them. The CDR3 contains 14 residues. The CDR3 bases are TGTGCCAGCAGTTTACTGGGATCGAACACTGAAGCTTTCTTT. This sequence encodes CASSLLGSNTEAFF.